This T cell receptor (beta chain) was captured in a study of long-term antiretroviral therapy in people with HIV. Study findings and constraints: Neither ART adherence, viral resistance nor therapy changes were documented. CDR3 lengths in HIV samples spanned a narrower range than controls. At every time point, clones expanded before ART dominated the repertoire. ART preceded a rise in diversity that nonetheless stayed lower than in transplant donor controls.

Regarding this clone: Its antigen is not identified.

In germline, CDR1 is SNHLY, CDR2 FYNNEI. This CDR3 has 12 amino acids. With 5 bases removed from V and 9 bases from J, the gap between germline ends came to 13 bases. Investigators performed immunoSEQ version v3.0 at survey level. Only in-frame clones appear in the TCRdb table, and some are missing; sequencing was by immunoSEQ multiplex PCR. The repertoire holds tens of thousands of clones, with more than 75% as singletons. The sample in question was unsorted PBMCs, obtained 2.5 to 2.7 years after starting antiretroviral therapy. The chain is built from TRBV2 and TRBJ1-1; no reliable D call. The sequence was obtained from a woman aged 45 to 65 with HIV. The CDR3 reads CASSIGVEKAFF. The CDR3 nucleotides read TGTGCCAGCAGTATCGGGGTTGAGAAAGCTTTCTTT.